The sequence of this T cell receptor beta chain was determined in a study of T cell responses to AZD1222 COVID-19 vaccine. Study observations and caveats: Vaccination with two AZD1222 doses was followed by a rise in Spike-specific TCR breadth and depth. Donors, mostly white British, included more females; clonal diversity was possibly underestimated. Just a handful of AZD1222 recipients tested seropositive at baseline.

On this clone: Its antigen is undetermined.

V lost 3 bases to trimming and J lost 4 bases, with 16 bases between them. CDR3 length equals 16 residues. Germline-derived CDR1 and CDR2 are SGDLS and YYNGEE. This table comes from immunoSEQ multiplex PCR, and its TCRdb copy is limited to in-frame clones, with some not included. The data contain approximately 130,000 clones, around 88% of them seen just once; the ten biggest clones take up around 10%. The sample was peripheral blood, taken on day 0 of MenACWY control vaccination. The V call is TRBV9, the J call TRBJ1-4; maybe TRBD1 (5 bases). This TCR was sampled from an adult in good health. The CDR3 DNA reads as TGTGCCAGCAGCGCCGCTGGGGCAGTTTATAATGAAAAACTGTTTTTT. Encoded protein: CASSAAGAVYNEKLFF.